The present entry profiles one T cell receptor beta chain with its context. Its antigen is unknown. The sample comes from a study of cytomegalovirus exposure and HLA in healthy donors. General study points: There were about 160 TCR beta chains listed as cytomegalovirus-associated. Reportedly, cytomegalovirus status was diagnosed with high sensitivity and specificity. Sequences of the TCR beta chain were said to predict the HLA-A and HLA-B alleles of most subjects accurately. According to an earlier analysis, most TCR beta V segments yielded productive rearrangements about 87% or about 30% of the time.

The PCR ran on 60 Vbeta and 13 Jbeta primers. This table comes from immunoSEQ multiplex PCR, and its TCRdb copy is limited to in-frame clones, with some not included. The profile shows fewer than 200,000 clones, 60% to 85% of them singletons. Sequenced input: PBMCs. The clonotype originates from a male donor in good health and CMV-seropositive.

The CDR3 region has the DNA TGCGCCAGCAGCTTTGAGGGTCCCTACGAGCAGTACTTC. Protein product: CASSFEGPYEQYF. The chain links TRBV5-1 to TRBJ2-7, with D tentatively TRBD2 (5 bases). The CDR3 loop spans 13 amino acids. The V end lost 2 bases, the J end lost 2 bases, and 8 bases lay between the germline ends. Germline V gives CDR1 SGHRS, CDR2 YFSETQ.